The source of this TCR beta chain is a study of blood T cell repertoires in COVID-19. The CDR3 has 16 amino acids. The germline V and J ends were trimmed by 1 base and 8 bases, with 15 bases remaining between them. The germline CDR1 and CDR2 sequences are SEHNR and FQNEAQ (reference sequence). The repertoire was sequenced with immunoSEQ multiplex PCR; TCRdb's copy has only in-frame clones and lacks some. The data hold a few hundred thousand clones, with roughly nine tenths observed a single time. The TCR originated in a middle-aged woman who had been exposed to COVID-19. The rearrangement uses TRBV7-9 and TRBJ1-6; a possible D gene is TRBD1 (6 bases). Sequencing used PBMCs or T cells enriched from blood (not recorded which). This CDR3 reads CASSLVVGGAHSPLHF. In DNA form, the CDR3 reads TGTGCCAGCAGCTTAGTAGTGGGGGGGGCTCATTCACCCCTCCACTTT.